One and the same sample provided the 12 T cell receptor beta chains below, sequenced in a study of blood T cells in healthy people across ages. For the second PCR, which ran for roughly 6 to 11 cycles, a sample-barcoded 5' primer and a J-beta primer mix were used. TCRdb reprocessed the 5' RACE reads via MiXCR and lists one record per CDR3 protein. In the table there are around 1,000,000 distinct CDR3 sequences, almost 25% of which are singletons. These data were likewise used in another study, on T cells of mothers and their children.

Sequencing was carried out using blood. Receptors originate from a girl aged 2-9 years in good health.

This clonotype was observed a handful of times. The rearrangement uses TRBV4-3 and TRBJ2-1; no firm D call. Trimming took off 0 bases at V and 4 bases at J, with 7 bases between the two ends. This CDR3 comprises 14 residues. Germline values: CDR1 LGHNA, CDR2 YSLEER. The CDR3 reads CASSQEMDYNEQFF. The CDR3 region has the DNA TGCGCCAGCAGCCAAGAGATGGATTACAATGAGCAGTTCTTC.

This chain's CDR3 is CASSSLFNSPLHF. The CDR3 nucleotides read TGTGCCAGCAGCTCTCTCTTTAATTCACCCCTCCACTTT. This chain links TRBV7-3 with TRBJ1-6, with unresolved D. This CDR3 has 13 residues. The V end was cut by 4 bases, the J end by 6 bases, with 7 bases between. The germline CDR1 and CDR2 sequences are SGHTA and FQGTGA.

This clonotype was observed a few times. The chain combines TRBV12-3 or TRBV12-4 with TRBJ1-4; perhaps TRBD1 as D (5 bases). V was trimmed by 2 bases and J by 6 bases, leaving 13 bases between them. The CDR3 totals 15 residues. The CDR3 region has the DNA TGTGCCAGCAGTTTATTAGGGAAAGGGGATGAAAAACTGTTTTTT. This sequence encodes CASSLLGKGDEKLFF.

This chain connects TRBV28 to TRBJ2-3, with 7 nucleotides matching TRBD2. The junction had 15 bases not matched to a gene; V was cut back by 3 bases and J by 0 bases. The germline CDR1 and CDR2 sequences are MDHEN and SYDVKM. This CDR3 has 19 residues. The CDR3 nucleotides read TGTGCCAGCAGTTTGTTTGGGCGGGAGCCAGGCCCTAGCACAGATACGCAGTATTTT. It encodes CASSLFGREPGPSTDTQYF. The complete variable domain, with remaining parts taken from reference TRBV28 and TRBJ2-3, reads DVKVTQSSRYLVKRTGEKVFLECVQDMDHENMFWYRQDPGLGLRLIYFSYDVKMKEKGDIPEGYSVSREKKERFSLILESASTNQTSMYLCASSLFGREPGPSTDTQYFGPGTRLTVL.

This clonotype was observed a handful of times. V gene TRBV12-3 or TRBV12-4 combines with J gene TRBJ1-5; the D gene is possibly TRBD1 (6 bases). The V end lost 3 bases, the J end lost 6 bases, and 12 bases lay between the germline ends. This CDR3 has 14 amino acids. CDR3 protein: CASSFPGASQPQHF. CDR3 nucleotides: TGTGCCAGCAGTTTTCCAGGGGCTAGTCAGCCCCAGCATTTT.

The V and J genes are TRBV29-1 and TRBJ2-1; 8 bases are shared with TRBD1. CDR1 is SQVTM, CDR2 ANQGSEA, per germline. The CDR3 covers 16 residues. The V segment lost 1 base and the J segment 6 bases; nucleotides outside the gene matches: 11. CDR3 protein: CSVEGLQGELFNEQFF. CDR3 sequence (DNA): TGCAGCGTTGAAGGACTACAGGGGGAGCTTTTCAATGAGCAGTTCTTC.

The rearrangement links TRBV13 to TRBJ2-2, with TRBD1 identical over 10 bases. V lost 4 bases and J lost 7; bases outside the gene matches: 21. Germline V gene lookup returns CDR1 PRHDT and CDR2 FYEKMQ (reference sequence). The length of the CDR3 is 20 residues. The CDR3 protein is CASSSYDFPGQGKKNGELFF. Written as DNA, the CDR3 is TGTGCCAGCAGCTCGTATGACTTCCCGGGACAGGGGAAGAAAAACGGGGAGCTGTTTTTT.

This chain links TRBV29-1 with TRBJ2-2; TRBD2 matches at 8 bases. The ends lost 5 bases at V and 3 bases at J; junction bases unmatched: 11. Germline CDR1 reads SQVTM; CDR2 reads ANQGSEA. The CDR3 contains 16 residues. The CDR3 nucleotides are TGCAGCGTTACTGGGCCAAGCGGGGGAGACACCGGGGAGCTGTTTTTT. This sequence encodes CSVTGPSGGDTGELFF.

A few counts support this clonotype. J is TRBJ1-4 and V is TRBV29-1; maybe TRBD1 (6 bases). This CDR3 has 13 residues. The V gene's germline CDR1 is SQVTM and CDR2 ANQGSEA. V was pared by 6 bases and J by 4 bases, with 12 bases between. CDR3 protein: CSVSGAGNEKLFF. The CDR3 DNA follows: TGCAGCGTATCGGGGGCGGGTAATGAAAAACTGTTTTTT.

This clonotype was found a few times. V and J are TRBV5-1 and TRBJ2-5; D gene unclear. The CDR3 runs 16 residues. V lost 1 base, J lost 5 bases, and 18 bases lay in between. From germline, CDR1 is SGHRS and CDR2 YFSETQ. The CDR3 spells CASSLMGIPIGETQYF. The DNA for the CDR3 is TGCGCCAGCAGCTTGATGGGGATCCCGATCGGCGAGACCCAGTACTTC.

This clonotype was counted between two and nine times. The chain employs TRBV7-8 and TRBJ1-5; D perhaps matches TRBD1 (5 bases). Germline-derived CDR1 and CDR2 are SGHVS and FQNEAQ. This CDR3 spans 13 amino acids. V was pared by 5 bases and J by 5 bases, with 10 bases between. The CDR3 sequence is CASSLPGDQPQHF. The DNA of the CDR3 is TGTGCCAGCAGCCTCCCGGGGGATCAGCCCCAGCATTTT.

The CDR3 loop is CSASLREGYEQYF. CDR3 in DNA: TGCAGTGCCTCCCTCCGGGAGGGCTACGAGCAGTACTTC. This chain links TRBV20-1 with TRBJ2-7, with 8 bases aligning to TRBD2. Germline CDR1 and CDR2: DFQATT and SNEGSKA (reference sequence). V was pared by 6 bases and J by 3 bases, with 7 bases of the junction left unmatched. The CDR3 totals 13 residues.